This T cell receptor beta chain was retrieved from a study of blood T cell repertoires in COVID-19. Turning to this clone: Other DNA variants within this sample encode the same CDR3.

Only in-frame clones appear in the TCRdb table, and some are missing; sequencing was by immunoSEQ multiplex PCR. The table records 45,000 to 65,000 clones, approximately 80% of them present only once. The CDR3 is 13 amino acids. V dropped 3 bases and J dropped 1 base, with 6 bases sitting between them. The chain carries TRBV12-3 or TRBV12-4 and TRBJ1-1, with a tentative D call TRBD1 (5 bases). Material: peripheral blood. This receptor was obtained from a man in his 70s with active or convalescent COVID-19. In DNA form, the CDR3 reads TGTGCCAGCAGTTTCGGGGGGAACACTGAAGCTTTCTTT. It translates to CASSFGGNTEAFF.